This TCR beta chain was identified during a study of spatial heterogeneity in lung cancer. Turning to the study itself: Available follow-up PBMC samples, collected a median of roughly 2 years post-resection, were sequenced.

This clonotype has ten or more counts. Carried by each TCR cDNA molecule was a unique molecular identifier. From the 5' RACE reads, TCRdb called clonotypes with MiXCR, one entry per CDR3 protein. The table has roughly 72,000 distinct CDR3 sequences, about 8.2% seen once. Time point noted: blood at routine non-recurrence follow-up after resection. Unsorted whole RNA samples from tumor, nontumor lung or frozen PBMC were sequenced. This clonotype was obtained from a female donor with early-stage non-small cell lung cancer. Sequencing was performed on PBMCs, taken at follow-up.

The CDR3 bases are TGCGCCAGCAGCCGGGGACTGTCGACCGGGGAGCTGTTTTTT. Residues: CASSRGLSTGELFF. The chain employs TRBV5-1 and TRBJ2-2, with D perhaps matching TRBD2 (6 bases). The CDR3 consists of 14 residues. The germline V and J ends were trimmed by 4 bases and 5 bases, with 12 bases remaining between them. Germline CDR1 SGHRS, CDR2 YFSETQ. The variable domain in full, with the rest retrieved from reference TRBV5-1 and TRBJ2-2, is KAGVTQTPRYLIKTRGQQVTLSCSPISGHRSVSWYQQTPGQGLQFLFEYFSETQRNKGNFPGRFSGRQFSNSRSEMNVSTLELGDSALYLCASSRGLSTGELFFGEGSRLTVL.